This T cell receptor beta chain was documented in a study of CD8 T cells in ankylosing spondylitis. V gave up 4 bases and J gave up 3 bases; unmatched junction bases: 0. The length of the CDR3 is 15 residues. Each CDR3 protein is one row after TCRdb ran MiXCR on the 5' RACE reads. The repertoire holds approximately 340,000 distinct CDR3 sequences, with around 15% as singletons. This clonotype turned up a few times. The antigen is undetermined. Study outcomes and limitations: What appeared characteristic of ankylosing spondylitis blood was a TCR beta motif of eight highly homologous variants.

The source is a male donor with ankylosing spondylitis or in good health (not recorded which). J is TRBJ2-1 and V is TRBV12-3 or TRBV12-4, with 13 bases matching TRBD2. The sample consisted of blood, either unsorted or a sorted T cell fraction (not recorded which). CDR3 DNA sequence: TGTGCCAGCAGTTGGACTAGCGGGGGCTACAATGAGCAGTTCTTC. It codes for CASSWTSGGYNEQFF.